Listed below are T cell receptor beta chains from one sample, sequenced in a study of blood T cell repertoires in COVID-19. Assay: immunoSEQ multiplex PCR; the TCRdb copy retains only in-frame clones and omits some. The data contain about 330,000 clones, roughly 86% of them singletons. The material sequenced was peripheral blood. These receptors all come from a woman aged 45-65 years with acute or convalescent COVID-19. Both conserved end residues are part of each CDR3. The order of the fields is CDR3 DNA, CDR3 protein, clone size, D gene, J gene, V gene. D genes are given only for firm matches. Size is stated for part of the rows, as once, few or many counts, or as a class when the clone is expanded.

DNA: TGTGCCAGCAGCGCGGGACAGTTGAATATGGAGCAGTACTTC
CDR3: CASSAGQLNMEQYF
size: -
D: -
J: TRBJ2-7
V: TRBV7-2

DNA: TGTGCCAGCAGTTACGACAGGGGATCCTATGGCTACACCTTC
CDR3: CASSYDRGSYGYTF
size: once
D: TRBD1
J: TRBJ1-2
V: TRBV6-7

DNA: TGTGCCAGCGCACGGGACATCAACACCGGGGAGCTGTTTTTT
CDR3: CASARDINTGELFF
size: -
D: -
J: TRBJ2-2
V: TRBV2

DNA: TGTGCCAGCGCAGGGTTTAGTCGGTCGACTAATGAAAAACTGTTTTTT
CDR3: CASAGFSRSTNEKLFF
size: -
D: -
J: TRBJ1-4
V: TRBV28

DNA: TGTGCCAGTAGTATTGGAACAGGCAGGAGCAATCAGCCCCAGCATTTT
CDR3: CASSIGTGRSNQPQHF
size: -
D: -
J: TRBJ1-5
V: TRBV19

DNA: TGTGCCACTCGACTAGCGGGAGGGGAGACCCAGTACTTC
CDR3: CATRLAGGETQYF
size: -
D: TRBD2
J: TRBJ2-5
V: TRBV6-5

DNA: TGTGCCAGCAGCCCAGACCGGGACAGGGTTTATGAGACCCAGTACTTC
CDR3: CASSPDRDRVYETQYF
size: -
D: TRBD1
J: TRBJ2-5
V: TRBV5-8

DNA: TGTGCCAGCAGCCCCTCGGGACTTAACAATGAGCAGTTCTTC
CDR3: CASSPSGLNNEQFF
size: -
D: -
J: TRBJ2-1
V: TRBV5-6

DNA: TGTGCCAGCAGCTTAGGAGCGAACACTGAAGCTTTCTTT
CDR3: CASSLGANTEAFF
size: -
D: -
J: TRBJ1-1
V: TRBV7-2

DNA: TGCAGCGCTGACAGGGGGCCAGATACGCAGTATTTT
CDR3: CSADRGPDTQYF
size: -
D: TRBD1
J: TRBJ2-3
V: TRBV29-1

DNA: TGTGCCAGCAGCCCCCGATTGCGCGCGGGCGGTTACAATGAGCAGTTCTTC
CDR3: CASSPRLRAGGYNEQFF
size: -
D: -
J: TRBJ2-1
V: TRBV9

DNA: TGTGCCAGCAGTGAAGTGAGGGCTCCCAACACCGGGGAGCTGTTTTTT
CDR3: CASSEVRAPNTGELFF
size: -
D: -
J: TRBJ2-2
V: TRBV25-1

DNA: TGTGCCAGCAGCTCTCTTAACATCGGGGAGCTGTTTTTT
CDR3: CASSSLNIGELFF
size: -
D: -
J: TRBJ2-2
V: TRBV7-9

DNA: TGTGCCAGCAGCTTAGCGGGGGGTGCGGAATACTATGGCTACACCTTC
CDR3: CASSLAGGAEYYGYTF
size: -
D: -
J: TRBJ1-2
V: TRBV7-8

DNA: TGTGCCAGCAGCCAAGATGGGGACAGTCGCAATCAGCCCCAGCATTTT
CDR3: CASSQDGDSRNQPQHF
size: -
D: TRBD1
J: TRBJ1-5
V: TRBV4-2

DNA: TGCGCCAGCAGTGGACCTTACCGCGGGAGTAGCACACAGAATGAGCAGTTCTTC
CDR3: CASSGPYRGSSTQNEQFF
size: -
D: TRBD2
J: TRBJ2-1
V: TRBV10-2

DNA: TGCGCCAGCAGTCTAGGTCCGGGACAGGGGTACGAGCAGTACTTC
CDR3: CASSLGPGQGYEQYF
size: -
D: TRBD1
J: TRBJ2-7
V: TRBV23-1

DNA: TGTGCCAGCAGGTTACAGGGATCGAACACTGAAGCTTTCTTT
CDR3: CASRLQGSNTEAFF
size: few
D: -
J: TRBJ1-1
V: TRBV27

DNA: TGTGCCAGCAGCTTTGGGACAGGAATCTACGAGCAGTACTTC
CDR3: CASSFGTGIYEQYF
size: -
D: TRBD1
J: TRBJ2-7
V: TRBV13

DNA: TGTGCCAGCTCACCACTTAGGGGAAGCAATTCACCCCTCCACTTT
CDR3: CASSPLRGSNSPLHF
size: few
D: -
J: TRBJ1-6
V: TRBV18

DNA: TGCGCCAGCAGCATACAGGGGGCGCCGACTGAAGCTTTCTTT
CDR3: CASSIQGAPTEAFF
size: -
D: TRBD1
J: TRBJ1-1
V: TRBV4-1

DNA: TGTGCCATAGAAGAAGAACCGGGATACCAAGAGACCCAGTACTTC
CDR3: CAIEEEPGYQETQYF
size: -
D: -
J: TRBJ2-5
V: TRBV10-3

DNA: TGCGCCAGCAGCCCACAAGCGGGAGGCTCCTACGAGCAGTACTTC
CDR3: CASSPQAGGSYEQYF
size: -
D: TRBD2
J: TRBJ2-7
V: TRBV5-1

DNA: TGTGCCAGCAGTGCCCTACTAGCCCCTGATGGGCAGTTCTTC
CDR3: CASSALLAPDGQFF
size: -
D: -
J: TRBJ2-1
V: TRBV2

DNA: TGTGCCAGCAGTGTCTTACCGGGACAGGGGTTTATAGCGGGAGGCACCGGGGAGCTGTTTTTT
CDR3: CASSVLPGQGFIAGGTGELFF
size: -
D: -
J: TRBJ2-2
V: TRBV28

DNA: TGTGCCTGGAGTTCGGGGGGCACTGGCTACACCTTC
CDR3: CAWSSGGTGYTF
size: -
D: -
J: TRBJ1-2
V: TRBV30

DNA: TGCAGCGTTGGCGGGAGGGGATCCTACAATGAGCAGTTCTTC
CDR3: CSVGGRGSYNEQFF
size: -
D: TRBD2
J: TRBJ2-1
V: TRBV29-1

DNA: TGTGCCAGCAGTGCGTACAGGGGGCAGGCCTCTAACTATGGCTACACCTTC
CDR3: CASSAYRGQASNYGYTF
size: -
D: TRBD1
J: TRBJ1-2
V: TRBV28

DNA: TGTGCCAGCAGCTTTGACAGGGGTGGTGGCTACACCTTC
CDR3: CASSFDRGGGYTF
size: -
D: TRBD1
J: TRBJ1-2
V: TRBV7-3

DNA: TGCGCCAGCAGCCGGATGGACAGGGGTTCGGAGACCCAGTACTTC
CDR3: CASSRMDRGSETQYF
size: once
D: TRBD1
J: TRBJ2-5
V: TRBV4-3

DNA: TGTGCCATCAGTGAACTACAGGCTGCTGCCCTAGGGGAGCAGTACTTC
CDR3: CAISELQAAALGEQYF
size: -
D: -
J: TRBJ2-7
V: TRBV10-3

DNA: TGTGCCAGCTCACCAGAGGCAGGGCAGGGAGAAAAACTGTTTTTT
CDR3: CASSPEAGQGEKLFF
size: -
D: -
J: TRBJ1-4
V: TRBV18